This record covers a single T cell receptor (beta chain). This clonotype was counted at least ten times. The antigen it recognizes is unknown. It has no much larger one-base neighbor in the sample; base qualities were not kept. The germline V gene encodes CDR1 SGHRS and CDR2 YFSETQ. At the junction V is shortened by 3 bases and J by 4 bases; bases outside the gene matches: 5. The CDR3 covers 15 residues, taking in both the cysteine and the phenylalanine. Solely the CDR3 DNA is kept, with 45 bases framed from the first base. These data belong to a study of T cells after yellow fever vaccination (dated by TCRdb to the late 2010s). A note on the overall study: The SMART-Seq v4 Ultra Low Input RNA kit was used to prepare libraries from fractions with low cell numbers. To follow T-cell clones before and after primary and booster YFV17D yellow fever vaccination, bulk TCR alpha and beta repertoires were sequenced over time. Blood was collected at multiple timepoints before and after primary and secondary immunization, and bulk PBMC replicates and cell subsets were isolated. Two healthy male donors, one aged 18 to 30 and one aged 30 to 40 years, made up the cohort.

On the study overall, not on this receptor specifically: Because the study included only a couple of donors, the extent to which the findings can be generalized is limited. A small fraction of clonotypes appeared in both the CD4 and CD8 compartments, likely as a result of convergent recombination. Computational filtering was required because FACS-sorted repertoires could contain abundant contaminating clonotypes from the bulk population. After the booster, most of the clones that had expanded following primary vaccination were detected again (around 97% of CD4 and 80% to 90% of CD8), which suggests that memory was broadly maintained. The secondary T-cell response was weaker than the primary response but faster, peaking on day 5 instead of day 15.

Sequencer: Illumina NovaSeq 6000. TCR cDNA was synthesized by 5'RACE template switching, which introduced a universal primer site and unique molecular identifiers. Priming for cDNA synthesis came from both the TCR alpha and TCR beta constant segments. Library amplification used two PCR steps, and the second PCR step added sample barcodes and sequencing adapters. Libraries were sequenced on Illumina HiSeq 2500 (2x100 bp) or NovaSeq (2x150 bp). From the authors' description of their analysis: MIGEC was used to demultiplex reads and collapse the reads into UMI consensus sequences, and MiXCR was used for V(D)J alignment. Clonotypes responding to the vaccine were identified with edgeR on replicate PBMC samples, with the criteria of FDR below 0.01 and a log2 fold change above 5 up to day 15. Bulk clonotypes were assigned CD4 or CD8 identity according to which sequenced CD4 or CD8 repertoire held them at higher abundance. Starting from the raw public reads, TCRdb applied fastp trimming at Q25, assembled clones with MiXCR and retained in-frame beta chains. Every distinct CDR3 protein forms one entry, paired with its most common genes and DNA. TCRdb, rather than the study authors, made the V and J calls. Across this sample there are about 310,000 distinct CDR3 sequences, with about 3.5% seen only once. 23% of the sample lies in the top ten.

According to the study, the label for this sample's treatment or condition signals: live attenuated yellow fever vaccine strain. At each blood-draw timepoint, two biological replicates of bulk PBMCs were collected. PBMCs were isolated from peripheral blood using a standard Ficoll-Paque protocol. RNA was extracted with TriZol from bulk PBMCs, CD4 and CD8 fractions, and dextramer-positive and dextramer-negative fractions. The source material was PBMCs, sampled on the day of the yellow fever booster vaccination. The chain joins TRBV5-1 to TRBJ2-2; 8 middle bases align to TRBD1. The TCR originated in a man between 18 and 29 years old who received the YFV17D yellow fever vaccine. CDR3 loop: CASSWGQETTGELFF. The nucleotide sequence is TGCGCCAGCAGCTGGGGACAGGAGACCACCGGGGAGCTGTTTTTT.